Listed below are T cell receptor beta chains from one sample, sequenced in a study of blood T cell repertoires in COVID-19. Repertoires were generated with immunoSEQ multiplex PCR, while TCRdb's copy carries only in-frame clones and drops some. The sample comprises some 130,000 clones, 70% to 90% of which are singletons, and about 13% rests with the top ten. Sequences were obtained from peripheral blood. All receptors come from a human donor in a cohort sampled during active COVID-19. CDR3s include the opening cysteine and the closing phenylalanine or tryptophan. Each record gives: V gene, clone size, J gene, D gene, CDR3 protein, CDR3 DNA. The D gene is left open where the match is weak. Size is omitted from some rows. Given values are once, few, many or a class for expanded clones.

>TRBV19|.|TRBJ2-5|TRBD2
CASSIASGGEETQYF
TGTGCCAGTAGTATAGCTAGCGGGGGGGAAGAGACCCAGTACTTC
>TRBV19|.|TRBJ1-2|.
CASSPRQPGIRGYTF
TGTGCCAGTAGTCCGCGACAGCCCGGAATTAGGGGCTACACCTTC
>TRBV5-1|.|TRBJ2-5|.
CASSLSSAGGQETQYF
TGCGCCAGCAGCTTGTCGTCAGCAGGGGGGCAAGAGACCCAGTACTTC
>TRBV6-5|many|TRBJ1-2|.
CASSYSDGVGGGYTF
TGTGCCAGCAGTTACTCGGACGGGGTTGGAGGGGGCTACACCTTC
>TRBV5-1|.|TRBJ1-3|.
CASSVTGFSGNTIYF
TGCGCCAGCAGCGTAACAGGGTTCTCTGGAAACACCATATATTTT
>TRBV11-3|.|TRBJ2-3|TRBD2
CASSPWTSGGNTDTQYF
TGTGCCAGCAGCCCCTGGACTAGCGGGGGGAACACAGATACGCAGTATTTT
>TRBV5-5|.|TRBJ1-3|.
CASSMTGPDSGNTIYF
TGTGCCAGCAGCATGACAGGACCAGACTCTGGAAACACCATATATTTT
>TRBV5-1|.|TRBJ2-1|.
CASSLGHQLQDEQFF
TGCGCCAGCAGCTTGGGACACCAACTACAGGATGAGCAGTTCTTC
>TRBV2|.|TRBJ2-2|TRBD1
CASSYDRGRGVNTGELFF
TGTGCCAGCAGCTATGACAGGGGGCGGGGAGTGAACACCGGGGAGCTGTTTTTT
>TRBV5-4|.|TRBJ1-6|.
CASSFNLLAGLSSYNSPLHF
TGTGCCAGCAGCTTTAATCTGCTCGCAGGGCTAAGCTCCTATAATTCACCCCTCCACTTT
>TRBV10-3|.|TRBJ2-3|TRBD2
CAISSLAGGTDTQYF
TGTGCCATCAGCTCGCTAGCGGGTGGCACAGATACGCAGTATTTT
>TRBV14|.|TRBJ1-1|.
CASSLNAGGNTEAFF
TGTGCCAGCAGCCTCAATGCGGGTGGGAACACTGAAGCTTTCTTT
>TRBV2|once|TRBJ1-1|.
CASSEGANTEAFF
TGTGCCAGCAGTGAGGGGGCGAACACTGAAGCTTTCTTT
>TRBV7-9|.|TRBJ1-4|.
CASSLREGGRANEKLFF
TGTGCCAGCAGCTTAAGAGAGGGCGGGCGGGCTAATGAAAAACTGTTTTTT
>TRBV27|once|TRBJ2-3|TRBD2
CASSGLAGGFLRTQYF
TGTGCCAGCAGTGGGCTAGCGGGGGGGTTCCTCCGTACGCAGTATTTT
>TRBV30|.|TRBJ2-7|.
CASVGGAYSYEQYF
TGTGCCTCCGTAGGGGGGGCCTACTCCTACGAGCAGTACTTC
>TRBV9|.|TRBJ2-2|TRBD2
CASSVVASGVTGELFF
TGTGCCAGCAGCGTAGTGGCTAGCGGGGTAACCGGGGAGCTGTTTTTT
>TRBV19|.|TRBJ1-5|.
CASSIENRANQPQHF
TGTGCCAGTAGTATAGAGAACAGGGCAAATCAGCCCCAGCATTTT
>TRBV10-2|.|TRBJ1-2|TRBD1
CASAEQGVNYGYTF
TGCGCCAGCGCGGAACAGGGGGTTAACTATGGCTACACCTTC
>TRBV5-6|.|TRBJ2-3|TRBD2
CASSSQRGGNTQYF
TGTGCCAGCAGCTCTCAGCGGGGGGGGAATACGCAGTATTTT
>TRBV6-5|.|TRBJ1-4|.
CASSPSGTRGEKLFF
TGTGCCAGCAGCCCCTCCGGGACCCGGGGGGAAAAACTGTTTTTT
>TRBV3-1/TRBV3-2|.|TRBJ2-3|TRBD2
CASSQDTASGATTQYF
TGTGCCAGCAGCCAAGATACTGCTAGCGGGGCCACGACGCAGTATTTT
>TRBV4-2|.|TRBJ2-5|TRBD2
CASSPKRGGLETQYF
TGTGCCAGCAGCCCGAAGCGGGGGGGCCTGGAGACCCAGTACTTC
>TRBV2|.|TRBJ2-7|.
CASSEGPIPYEQYF
TGTGCCAGCAGTGAGGGGCCCATACCTTACGAGCAGTACTTC
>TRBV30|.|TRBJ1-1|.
CAFDRNTEAFF
TGTGCCTTTGACAGAAACACTGAAGCTTTCTTT
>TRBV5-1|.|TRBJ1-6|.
CASSPGTAEGALHF
TGCGCCAGCAGCCCCGGGACCGCGGAGGGAGCCCTCCACTTT
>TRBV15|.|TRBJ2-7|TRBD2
CATGPAGAYEQYF
TGTGCCACCGGTCCAGCGGGGGCTTACGAGCAGTACTTC
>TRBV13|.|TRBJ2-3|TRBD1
CASSLEIGDREADTQYF
TGTGCCAGCAGCTTAGAGATAGGGGACAGGGAAGCAGATACGCAGTATTTT
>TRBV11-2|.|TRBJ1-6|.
CASSRGQGMSSPLHF
TGTGCCAGCAGCCGTGGGCAGGGGATGAGCTCACCCCTCCACTTT